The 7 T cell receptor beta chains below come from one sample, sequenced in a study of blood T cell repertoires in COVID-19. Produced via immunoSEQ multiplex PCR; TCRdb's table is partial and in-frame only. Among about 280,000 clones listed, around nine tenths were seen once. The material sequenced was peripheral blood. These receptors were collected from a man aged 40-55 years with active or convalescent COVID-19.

CDR3 in amino acids: CASSFGLGGSNQPQHF. In DNA form, the CDR3 reads TGTGCCAGCAGCTTTGGGTTAGGGGGTAGCAATCAGCCCCAGCATTTT. The chain carries TRBV5-6 and TRBJ1-5, with D tentatively TRBD1 (6 bases). The CDR3 is 16 amino acids. Germline V gene lookup returns CDR1 SGHDT and CDR2 YYEEEE. Trimming took 2 bases from V and 0 from J, leaving 12 bases between them.

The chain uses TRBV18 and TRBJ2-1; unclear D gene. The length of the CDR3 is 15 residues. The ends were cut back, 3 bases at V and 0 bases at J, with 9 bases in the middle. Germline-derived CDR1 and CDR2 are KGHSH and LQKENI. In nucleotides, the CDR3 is TGTGCCAGCTCACCCCCCCCGAGCTCCTACAATGAGCAGTTCTTC. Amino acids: CASSPPPSSYNEQFF.

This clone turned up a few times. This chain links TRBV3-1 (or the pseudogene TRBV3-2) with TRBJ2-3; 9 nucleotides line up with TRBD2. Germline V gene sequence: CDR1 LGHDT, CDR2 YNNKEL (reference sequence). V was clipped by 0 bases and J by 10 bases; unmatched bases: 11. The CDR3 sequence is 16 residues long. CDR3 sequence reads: CASSQDARLAGTPQYF. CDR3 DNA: TGTGCCAGCAGCCAAGATGCGCGGCTAGCGGGGACGCCGCAGTATTTT.

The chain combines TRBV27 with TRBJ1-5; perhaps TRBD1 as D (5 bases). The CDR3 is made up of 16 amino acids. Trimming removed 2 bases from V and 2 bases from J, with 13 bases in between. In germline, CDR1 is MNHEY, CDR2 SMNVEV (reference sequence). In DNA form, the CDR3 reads TGTGCCAGCAGTTTAGGGGGGGGAGGTCGCAATCAGCCCCAGCATTTT. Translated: CASSLGGGGRNQPQHF.

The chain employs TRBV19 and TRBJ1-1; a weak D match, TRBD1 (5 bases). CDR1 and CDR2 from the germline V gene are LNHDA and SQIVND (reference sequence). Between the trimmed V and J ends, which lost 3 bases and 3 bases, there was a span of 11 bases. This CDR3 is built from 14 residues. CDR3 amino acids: CASSMQGGYTEAFF. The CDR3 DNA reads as TGTGCCAGTAGTATGCAGGGAGGGTACACTGAAGCTTTCTTT.

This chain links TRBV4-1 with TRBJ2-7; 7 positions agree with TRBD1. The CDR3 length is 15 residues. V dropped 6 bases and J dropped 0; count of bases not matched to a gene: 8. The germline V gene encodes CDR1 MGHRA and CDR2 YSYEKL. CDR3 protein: CASSPPDRNSYEQYF. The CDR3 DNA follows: TGCGCCAGCAGTCCTCCGGACAGGAACTCCTACGAGCAGTACTTC.

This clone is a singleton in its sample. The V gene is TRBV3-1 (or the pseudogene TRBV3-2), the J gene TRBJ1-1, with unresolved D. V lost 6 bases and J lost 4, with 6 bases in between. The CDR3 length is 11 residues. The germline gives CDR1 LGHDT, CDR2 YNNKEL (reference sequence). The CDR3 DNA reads TGTGCCAGCAGGTCGTCCACTGAAGCTTTCTTT. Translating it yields CASRSSTEAFF.